The source of this T cell receptor (beta chain) is a study of T-cell memory formation after mild COVID-19. Regarding the study as a whole: Pre-infection memory contained some responding clones, which suggested that cross-reactive memory had joined. Day 37-peaking second-wave clones had unconfirmed SARS-CoV-2 specificity. For contracting clones, CD4+ ones sat mainly in CM and EM, CD8+ in EMRA.

Barcoded TCR alpha and TCR beta cDNA libraries with UMIs came from 5'RACE using constant-segment primers. TCRdb re-called the 5' RACE reads through MiXCR, storing one row per CDR3 protein. This sample has 350,000 to 450,000 distinct CDR3 sequences, with around 28% found just once. Trimming at V came to 4 bases and at J to 6 bases, leaving 3 bases not matched to a gene. Germline V lookup: CDR1 SEHNR, CDR2 FQNEAQ (reference sequence). CDR3 length equals 14 residues. This clonotype was found a few times. Its cognate antigen is unknown. This sequence was found in an adult woman who had mild COVID-19 (a few samples of this study predate the infection). Cell type and time point are not known. Specimen: PBMCs or a T cell subset sorted from them (not recorded which). The V and J genes are TRBV7-9 and TRBJ2-1, with 10 bases fitting TRBD2. DNA for the CDR3: TGTGCCAGCAGCTCTAGCGGGAGAATCAATGAGCAGTTCTTC. It codes for CASSSSGRINEQFF.